Listed below are T cell receptor beta chains from one sample, sequenced in a study of identical twins. In TCRdb, the 5' RACE reads were re-called with MiXCR into one record per CDR3 protein. The data show 450,000 or so distinct CDR3 sequences, with 14% seen just once and approximately 0.52% held by the top ten. This sample also appeared in a second study, on yellow fever vaccine responses in identical twins.

Sequencing was carried out using CD4+ T cells sorted from blood. The receptors come from a woman aged 18-35 years in good health. CDR3s include the opening cysteine and the closing phenylalanine or tryptophan. The order of the fields is D gene, V gene, clone size, J gene, CDR3 DNA, CDR3 protein. D genes are given only for firm matches. Clone size is shown for a subset of rows, as once, few, many or a class of expanded clone.

>.|TRBV11-3|.|TRBJ2-3
TGTGCCAGCAGCTTATCGGAGCCACTAGATACGCAGTATTTT
CASSLSEPLDTQYF
>TRBD2|TRBV6-5|.|TRBJ2-1
TGTGCCAGCAGTTATGAGCGGCTAGCGGGTTCCCAGCAGTTCTTC
CASSYERLAGSQQFF
>.|TRBV24-1|few|TRBJ2-2
TGTGCCACCAGTGAGGGCGGTACGAACACCGGGGAGCTGTTTTTT
CATSEGGTNTGELFF
>TRBD1|TRBV5-1|.|TRBJ1-5
TGCGCCAGCAGCTTTACAGGGGGAGGTTATAGCAATCAGCCCCAGCATTTT
CASSFTGGGYSNQPQHF
>TRBD1|TRBV5-6|few|TRBJ2-5
TGTGCCAGCAGCCAAGACAGGGGATCTACCCAAGAGACCCAGTACTTC
CASSQDRGSTQETQYF
>.|TRBV9|.|TRBJ2-5
TGTGCCAGCAGCGGTGACAGACTATCCTTCCAAGAGACCCAGTACTTC
CASSGDRLSFQETQYF
>.|TRBV29-1|.|TRBJ2-5
TGCAGCGTTGAGCGGAACAAGAAATACTTC
CSVERNKKYF
>.|TRBV7-2|few|TRBJ2-1
TGTGCCAGCAGCCTCGACAGTAGTGAGCAGTTCTTC
CASSLDSSEQFF
>TRBD1|TRBV28|.|TRBJ1-1
TGTGCCAGCAGTAAAAGGACAGGGAACACTGAAGCTTTCTTT
CASSKRTGNTEAFF
>.|TRBV5-1|few|TRBJ2-2
TGCGCCAGCAGCTTGCAAGGGGAGCTGTTTTTT
CASSLQGELFF
>.|TRBV29-1|.|TRBJ2-2
TGCAGCGTTGGTCAGGTGGTGACCGGGGAGCTGTTTTTT
CSVGQVVTGELFF
>TRBD2|TRBV4-3|.|TRBJ2-5
TGCGCCAGCAGCCAAACCGGGACTAGCGGGCAAGAGACCCAGTACTTC
CASSQTGTSGQETQYF
>TRBD1|TRBV6-1|.|TRBJ2-5
TGTGCCAGCAATCGGGACAGGGGGCTAGAGACCCAGTACTTC
CASNRDRGLETQYF
>.|TRBV5-1|many|TRBJ2-3
TGCGCCAGCACCTCAAGCCGGGACTTATTCACAGATACGCAGTATTTT
CASTSSRDLFTDTQYF
>.|TRBV6-6|.|TRBJ2-7
TGTGCCAGCAGGGCACAGGGTTCCGAGCAGTACTTC
CASRAQGSEQYF
>TRBD1|TRBV20-1|few|TRBJ1-2
TGCAGTGCTAGCGGCGGGACAGGGGTACACGGCTACACCTTC
CSASGGTGVHGYTF
>TRBD2|TRBV12-3/TRBV12-4|many|TRBJ2-3
TGTGCCAGCACCCATCGCGGGAGTAGTACAGATACGCAGTATTTT
CASTHRGSSTDTQYF
>.|TRBV20-1|many|TRBJ1-4
TGCAGTGCCAGAAATGCGGGGGACAATGAAAAACTGTTTTTT
CSARNAGDNEKLFF
>.|TRBV5-1|few|TRBJ1-1
TGCGCCAGCAGCTTGGCGGGGGGGATAAACACTGAAGCTTTCTTT
CASSLAGGINTEAFF
>TRBD2|TRBV15|few|TRBJ2-5
TGTGCCACCAGCAGAGATGGGGCTAGCGGGAGTTTGCAAGAGACCCAGTACTTC
CATSRDGASGSLQETQYF
>TRBD1|TRBV19|.|TRBJ2-7
TGTGCCAGTAGTACCAACCTCCGGGACAGTACAACCTACGAGCAGTACTTC
CASSTNLRDSTTYEQYF
>TRBD1|TRBV24-1|.|TRBJ2-2
TGTGCCACCAGTCTAGTGGGACAGTCCGGCGGGGAGCTGTTTTTT
CATSLVGQSGGELFF
>TRBD2|TRBV5-1|many|TRBJ2-3
TGCGCCAGCAGCGGAACACCGGGACTAGCGAGGACAGATACGCAGTATTTT
CASSGTPGLARTDTQYF
>.|TRBV6-2/TRBV6-3|.|TRBJ1-1
TGTGCCAGCAGTTATGAGGGTCGTGCCACTGAAGCTTTCTTT
CASSYEGRATEAFF
>.|TRBV5-6|few|TRBJ2-2
TGTGCCAGCAGCCTGTTTGGGCCGACCGGCGGGGAGCTGTTTTTT
CASSLFGPTGGELFF
>TRBD1|TRBV10-3|few|TRBJ2-1
TGTGCCATCAGTGAGGACAGGGGGGGCAATGAGCAGTTCTTC
CAISEDRGGNEQFF
>.|TRBV28|.|TRBJ2-1
TGTGCCAGCAGTTCAGGGCAACTCTCCTACAATGAGCAGTTCTTC
CASSSGQLSYNEQFF
>TRBD1|TRBV25-1|.|TRBJ2-7
TGTGCCAGCAGTGAAACGGGGACAGGGGGAGAGCAGTACTTC
CASSETGTGGEQYF
>.|TRBV28|.|TRBJ2-7
TGTGCCAGCAGCCCCGAGGGAGGGGGCCCCCACGAGCAGTACTTC
CASSPEGGGPHEQYF
>TRBD1|TRBV5-1|.|TRBJ2-1
TGCGCCAGCAGCTTGGCGACAGGGCCAAAGGGTGAGCAGTTCTTC
CASSLATGPKGEQFF
>.|TRBV5-1|few|TRBJ2-1
TGCGCCAGCAGCTTGGCGGGAGCCTTTTTGAATGAGCAGTTCTTC
CASSLAGAFLNEQFF
>.|TRBV20-1|.|TRBJ2-3
TGCAGTGCCCCCGACAGGACCGCTAGCACAGATACGCAGTATTTT
CSAPDRTASTDTQYF
>.|TRBV29-1|.|TRBJ2-2
TGCAACCCGGAGGACGTGTTCCACTCCACCGGGGAGCTGTTTTTT
CNPEDVFHSTGELFF
>.|TRBV28|.|TRBJ2-2
TGTGCCAGCAGTTTAAGAGGGACGAACACCGGGGAGCTGTTTTTT
CASSLRGTNTGELFF
>.|TRBV18|.|TRBJ2-1
TGTGCCAGCTCTCCAGAGACGGGATTTGAGCAGTTCTTC
CASSPETGFEQFF
>TRBD2|TRBV20-1|few|TRBJ2-1
TGCAGTGCTAGACCGCACTATTTAGCGGGAGGGCCCAATGAGCAGTTCTTC
CSARPHYLAGGPNEQFF
>.|TRBV20-1|.|TRBJ2-3
TGCAGTGCTAGTCAGGTTTTGACAGATACGCAGTATTTT
CSASQVLTDTQYF
>.|TRBV28|.|TRBJ2-7
TGTGCCAGCAGACCCGGGACGCTAATCTACGAGCAGTACTTC
CASRPGTLIYEQYF
>TRBD1|TRBV20-1|few|TRBJ2-3
TGCAGTGCAACCGGACAGGGGCCTATAGATACGCAGTATTTT
CSATGQGPIDTQYF
>TRBD1|TRBV7-9|.|TRBJ1-6
TGTGCCAGCAGCTCAGGGACAGGAGGCTCGGATAATTCACCCCTCCACTTT
CASSSGTGGSDNSPLHF
>TRBD1|TRBV4-2|few|TRBJ2-3
TGTGCCAGCAGCCTTACAGGGGATAGTGTTTCAGATACGCAGTATTTT
CASSLTGDSVSDTQYF
>TRBD1|TRBV28|many|TRBJ2-4
TGTGCCAGCAGTTACGTCCTGACAGGGGTCAAAAACATTCAGTACTTC
CASSYVLTGVKNIQYF
>.|TRBV5-6|many|TRBJ2-1
TGTGCCAGCAGCTTTCGGGGGGCGAACAATGAGCAGTTCTTC
CASSFRGANNEQFF
>TRBD2|TRBV6-1|.|TRBJ2-1
TGTGCCAGCAGAGTTGGACTAGCGGGGGACCGCTCCTACAATGAGCAGTTCTTC
CASRVGLAGDRSYNEQFF
>.|TRBV11-2|many|TRBJ2-1
TGTGCCAGCAGTCCAGATGGGGTATACAATGAGCAGTTCTTC
CASSPDGVYNEQFF
>.|TRBV6-5|few|TRBJ2-7
TGTGCCAGCAGTTATCGGGGACACACGAGCGGCTCCTACGAGCAGTACTTC
CASSYRGHTSGSYEQYF
>TRBD2|TRBV29-1|many|TRBJ2-5
TGCAGCGTTGTGACTAGCGGGGGACCTGTGGGCCAGTACTTC
CSVVTSGGPVGQYF
>TRBD1|TRBV20-1|few|TRBJ2-3
TGCAGTGCTTCCTCCGGGACAGGGAACACAGATACGCAGTATTTT
CSASSGTGNTDTQYF
>.|TRBV5-1|few|TRBJ2-2
TGCGCCAGCAGCCGAGGGGACGAGGTCGGGGAGCTGTTTTTT
CASSRGDEVGELFF
>.|TRBV10-3|.|TRBJ2-1
TGTGCCGTATCCTATGGGGACTCCTCGGATGAGCAGTTCTTC
CAVSYGDSSDEQFF
>.|TRBV4-1|many|TRBJ2-7
TGCGCCAGCAGGGACATTAGCGGTAACATTCCCTACGAGCAGTACTTC
CASRDISGNIPYEQYF
>.|TRBV4-1|.|TRBJ1-1
TGCGCCAGCAGCCAAGAAAACAAGCCCACTGAAGCTTTCTTT
CASSQENKPTEAFF
>.|TRBV20-1|.|TRBJ1-2
TGCAGTGCTGCCCCAGACAGTTATGGCTACACCTTC
CSAAPDSYGYTF
>TRBD1|TRBV6-1|.|TRBJ2-6
TGTGCCAGCAGCCGCGGACAGGGAAAGGCTGGGGCCAACGTCCTGACTTTC
CASSRGQGKAGANVLTF
>.|TRBV5-1|few|TRBJ2-3
TGCGCCAGCGGCCGCCAGAGGGCGGATACGCAGTATTTT
CASGRQRADTQYF
>TRBD2|TRBV28|few|TRBJ2-4
TGTGCCAGCAGTTACCCGATGGGCAGGGGGATAGCGGGAGGGCCAATCCGGGCCAAAAACATTCAGTACTTC
CASSYPMGRGIAGGPIRAKNIQYF
>.|TRBV5-1|many|TRBJ2-2
TGCGCCAGCAGCTCTTCAGGGTCGAACACCGGGGAGCTGTTTTTT
CASSSSGSNTGELFF
>.|TRBV21-1|.|TRBJ1-3
TGTGCCAGCAGCAAAAATTTTAGGGCCCCGATGTCTGGAAACACCATATATTTT
CASSKNFRAPMSGNTIYF
>.|TRBV5-1|.|TRBJ2-2
TGCGCCAGCAGCTTGTCTACAGAACCTTCCACCGGGGAGCTGTTTTTT
CASSLSTEPSTGELFF